This T cell receptor beta chain is from a study of T cell responses to AZD1222 COVID-19 vaccine (dated by TCRdb to the early 2020s). Some background on the complete study: AZD1222 recipients with second doses at about 4 weeks or about 12 weeks were pooled, because spike-specific TCR depth and breadth did not differ between schedules. TCR sequencing covered 230 to 250 trial participants: 200 to 210 given two doses of AZD1222 and about 26 given two doses of MenACWY control vaccine. Trial participants were enrolled by age into 18-55, 56-69 and 70-plus year subgroups, with 148, 28 and 57 TCR-sequenced participants respectively.

The time point label, read with the paper, signifies: baseline before first vaccination. Samples from vaccinated people were obtained from the UK trials COV001 and COV002, which included a single-blind randomized controlled phase 2/3 trial of AZD1222 (ChAdOx1 nCoV-19) in healthy adults. Trial participant PBMC samples were collected at day 0 and day 28 after the second dose for TCRbeta chain sequencing. The CDR3 regions of human TCRbeta chains were subjected to immunosequencing. The authors processed their data as follows. Repertoire TCRs were checked for matches against a reference library of SARS-CoV-2-specific TCRs that had been generated using the MIRA antigen-specificity platform. Breadth meant the fraction of unique TCRs that were SARS-CoV-2-associated, whereas depth meant the fraction of total T cells that were SARS-CoV-2-associated. Using the MIRA data, each spike-specific TCR was assigned both to the spike region to which the TCR was reactive and to a CD4 or CD8 class. Log10-transformed breadth and depth values were compared by one-way ANOVA with Sidak's multiple comparisons tests. TCRdb retrieved this table from immuneACCESS and kept in-frame rearrangements only. Not all clones are present; in checked studies, unresolved V genes account for under half, and no reason is known for the remainder. For V, J and clone size, that table is used; D and trimming come from the DNA. The sample yields about 110,000 clones; 91% were counted once. The top ten clones comprise over 6.5% of the sample.

Deletion took 3 bases off V and 3 bases off J, with a span of 14 bases between the germline ends. As encoded in the germline V gene, CDR1 is KGHSH while CDR2 is LQKENI. The CDR3 contains 16 residues, cysteine and phenylalanine counted. Just CDR3 DNA is preserved here, 48 bases in frame from base 1. Broader findings and caveats from the paper: In the small 56-69-year group, the increase in depth fell short of significance, most likely because of low power. A significant rise in spike-specific TCR breadth and depth was observed after two AZD1222 doses relative to day 0 and relative to MenACWY recipients. Because no day 14 peak-response samples were available, the repertoires could be characterized only after the peak T cell response. Vaccine-associated CD4 TCRs spanned the whole spike protein, with dominant responses in regions 160-218 and 743-854. Participants were mostly white British and included more females than males, and it was suggested by the authors that clonal diversity may have been underestimated. Conclusions about previously exposed vaccinees are limited, since just five or six AZD1222 recipients were seropositive for SARS-CoV-2 at baseline. Nearly half of unique spike-specific TCRs reportedly recognized epitopes outside regions mutated in the B.1.351 and B.1.1.7 variants.

As regards this clone: Which antigen it targets is not known. No base quality values were provided; no much bigger clone lies one nucleotide off.

Sequencing was performed on peripheral blood, taken on day 0 of AZD1222 vaccination. This TCR came from an adult in good health. The chain joins TRBV18 to TRBJ1-4; the D region possibly corresponds to TRBD1 (5 bases align). For the CDR3, the sequence is CASSPFMSGANEKLFF. The base sequence is TGTGCCAGCTCACCGTTCATGTCGGGGGCTAATGAAAAACTGTTTTTT.